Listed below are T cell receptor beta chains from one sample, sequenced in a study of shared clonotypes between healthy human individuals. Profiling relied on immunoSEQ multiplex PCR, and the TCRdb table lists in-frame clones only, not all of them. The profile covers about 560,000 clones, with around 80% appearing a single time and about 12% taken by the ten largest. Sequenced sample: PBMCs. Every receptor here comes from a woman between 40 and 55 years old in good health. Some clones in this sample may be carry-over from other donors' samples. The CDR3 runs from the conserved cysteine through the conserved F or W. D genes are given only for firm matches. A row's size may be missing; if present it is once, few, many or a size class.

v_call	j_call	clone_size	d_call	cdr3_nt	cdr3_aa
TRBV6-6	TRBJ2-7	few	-	TGTGCCAGCAGTTTGTCAACCAACTACGAGCAGTACTTC	CASSLSTNYEQYF
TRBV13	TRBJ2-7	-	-	TGTGCCAGCAGCGGAGGGGGGACAGACGGCTACGAGCAGTACTTC	CASSGGGTDGYEQYF
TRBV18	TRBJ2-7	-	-	TGTGCCAGCTCACCAAGAGCGGGTGACTCCTACGAGCAGTACTTC	CASSPRAGDSYEQYF
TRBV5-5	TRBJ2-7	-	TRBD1	TGTGCCAGCAGCCCAGGGGGAAAGTTAATCTACGAGCAGTACTTC	CASSPGGKLIYEQYF
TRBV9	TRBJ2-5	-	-	TGTGCCAGCAGCGTAGGTGGGCGGGCGGAGACCCAGTACTTC	CASSVGGRAETQYF
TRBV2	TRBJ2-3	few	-	TGTGCCAGCCGTACGACAGATACGCAGTATTTT	CASRTTDTQYF
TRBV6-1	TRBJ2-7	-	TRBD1	TGTGCCACCGAACCCGGGACAGGGGGCTACGAGCAGTACTTC	CATEPGTGGYEQYF
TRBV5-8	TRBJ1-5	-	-	TGTGCCAGCAGCTTGGTTGCTTGGGCCAGGGGAATTCAGCCCCAGCATTTT	CASSLVAWARGIQPQHF
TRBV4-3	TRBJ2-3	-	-	TGCGCCAGCAGCCAAGAGGGGGCAGATACGCAGTATTTT	CASSQEGADTQYF
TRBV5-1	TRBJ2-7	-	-	TGCGCCAGCAGCCCCCTGGACTTTACTCCCTACGAGCAGTACTTC	CASSPLDFTPYEQYF
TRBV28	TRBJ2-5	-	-	TGTGCCAGCAGTCCGACTCGACCGGAGACCCAGTACTTC	CASSPTRPETQYF
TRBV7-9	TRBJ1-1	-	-	TGTGCCAGCAGCGCCGGACAGACGAACACTGAAGCTTTCTTT	CASSAGQTNTEAFF
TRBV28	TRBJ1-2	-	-	TGTGCCAGCAGACTTGCCGGGGGCGGCTATGGCTACACCTTC	CASRLAGGGYGYTF
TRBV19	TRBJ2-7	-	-	TGTGCCAGTAGTAAGTCTCACGAGCAGTACTTC	CASSKSHEQYF
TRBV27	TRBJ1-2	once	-	TGTGCCAGCAGTTTATCCGCAGGGGAAGGCTACACCTTC	CASSLSAGEGYTF
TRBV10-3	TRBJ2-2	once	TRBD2	TGTGCCATCAGTGAGGCCTGGGGGGAGGGAGCGAACACCGGGGAGCTGTTTTTT	CAISEAWGEGANTGELFF
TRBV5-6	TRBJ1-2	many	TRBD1	TGTGCCAGCAGCTTAAATATTGGGACAGGGAGCGGCTACACCTTC	CASSLNIGTGSGYTF
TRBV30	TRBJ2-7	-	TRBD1	TGTGCCTGGAGTGGCGGGCAGGGGGTTTTAAACGAGCAGTACTTC	CAWSGGQGVLNEQYF
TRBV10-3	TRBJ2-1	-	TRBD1	TGTGCCATCAAACAGGGGGCCGATGAGCAGTTCTTC	CAIKQGADEQFF